This passage covers 28 T cell receptor beta chains from one sample sequenced in a study of OX40 agonist ivuxolimab in advanced cancers. Sequencing was performed with immunoSEQ multiplex PCR; in TCRdb, only in-frame clones are kept and a portion is missing. The sample consists of fewer than 80,000 clones, 88% of them appearing once. The sequencing used CD4+ or CD8+ T cells sorted from blood, collected in a trial of the OX40 agonist ivuxolimab. These receptor sequences come from an adult with an advanced solid tumor such as melanoma, head and neck, liver or kidney cancer.

This clone occurred once. This chain uses TRBV18 with TRBJ1-2; TRBD1 matches 10 bases. The CDR3 is made up of 15 amino acids. Germline lookup yields CDR1 KGHSH and CDR2 LQKENI. Germline trimming cut 3 bases from V and 0 bases from J; bases unmatched to any gene: 1. Here the CDR3 DNA reads TGTGCCAGCTCACCGGGACAGGGGTCTAACTATGGCTACACCTTC. It yields the protein CASSPGQGSNYGYTF.

This chain connects TRBV6-5 to TRBJ1-1; weak D call: TRBD1 (5 bases). There are 14 residues in the CDR3. Trimming pared 5 bases from V and 0 bases from J, leaving 10 bases between. Germline V CDR1 and CDR2: MNHEY, SVGAGI. The DNA of the CDR3 is TGTGCCAGCAGTACGACAGCCTTGAACACTGAAGCTTTCTTT. It codes for CASSTTALNTEAFF.

The rearrangement links TRBV5-1 to TRBJ2-1; D is ambiguous. The ends were cut back, 0 bases at V and 8 bases at J, with 15 bases in the middle. The V gene's germline CDR1 is SGHRS and CDR2 YFSETQ. The CDR3 length is 15 residues. Here the CDR3 reads CASSLVNVVGDEQFF. CDR3 nucleotide sequence: TGCGCCAGCAGCTTGGTTAATGTAGTTGGCGATGAGCAGTTCTTC.

This sequence joins TRBV28 and TRBJ1-1; 7 bases are a match to TRBD1. This CDR3 has 12 residues. The V and J ends lost 6 bases and 11 bases, in that order; junction bases with no gene match: 9. Germline assignment: CDR1 MDHEN and CDR2 SYDVKM. CDR3 DNA: TGTGCCAGCAGGTCGACAGGGAGGGGCGCTTTCTTT. Translating gives CASRSTGRGAFF.

Written as DNA, the CDR3 is TGTGCCAGCAGTTCATACGGTGGAAGATTCCGGACAGGTGGGGGGGTGGAGCAGTACTTC. Its protein product is CASSSYGGRFRTGGGVEQYF. The chain uses TRBV28 and TRBJ2-7; perhaps D is TRBD1 or TRBD2 (7 bases each). V dropped 4 bases and J dropped 7 bases, with 35 bases sitting between them. The CDR3 spans 20 residues. CDR1 MDHEN and CDR2 SYDVKM come from the germline V gene.

This chain uses TRBV5-1 with TRBJ1-4, with 9 bases fitting TRBD1. J lost 5 bases, V lost 4 bases, and 3 bases had no gene match. Germline V CDR1 and CDR2: SGHRS, YFSETQ. The CDR3 totals 14 residues. The CDR3: CASSPGQGNEKLFF. The CDR3 bases are TGCGCCAGCAGCCCCGGACAGGGGAATGAAAAACTGTTTTTT.

The chain is built from TRBV6-5 and TRBJ1-1, with 10 bases matching TRBD1. CDR3 length equals 14 residues. Germline V gene data show CDR1 as MNHEY and CDR2 as SVGAGI. J lost 4 bases, V lost 6 bases, and 5 bases had no gene match. The CDR3 region is CASRGQGLSTEAFF. The CDR3 DNA is TGTGCCAGCAGGGGACAGGGGTTGAGCACTGAAGCTTTCTTT.

This chain links TRBV7-9 with TRBJ2-1, with unresolved D. The CDR3 totals 11 residues. Germline values: CDR1 SEHNR, CDR2 FQNEAQ (reference sequence). Trimming stripped 7 bases from V and 7 bases from J, with 8 bases between. CDR3 residues: CASTTFNEQFF. The CDR3 DNA sequence: TGTGCCAGCACAACCTTTAATGAGCAGTTCTTC.

The chain recombines TRBV18 with TRBJ1-6; D is unclear. Germline V CDR1 and CDR2: KGHSH, LQKENI. V lost 2 bases, J lost 7 bases, and 9 bases lay in between. The CDR3 totals 14 residues. CDR3 residues: CASSPEGGNSPLHF. The CDR3 nucleotides are TGTGCCAGCTCACCAGAGGGAGGGAATTCACCCCTCCACTTT.

The chain employs TRBV10-3 and TRBJ1-1; 10 nucleotides match TRBD1. The ends lost 6 bases at V and 4 bases at J; junction bases unmatched: 8. CDR1 is ENHRY, CDR2 SYGVKD, per germline. The CDR3 contains 15 residues. Here the CDR3 reads CAIRPSTGGFTEAFF. In DNA, the CDR3 is TGTGCCATCAGACCATCGACAGGGGGCTTCACTGAAGCTTTCTTT.

The chain has TRBV7-2 and TRBJ2-2; D remains ambiguous. The CDR3 contains 13 residues. Germline-derived CDR1 and CDR2 are SGHTA and FQGNSA. V dropped 3 bases and J dropped 4 bases, with 6 bases sitting between them. As DNA, the CDR3 is TGTGCCAGCAGCTTCGTATTCACCGGGGAGCTGTTTTTT. Residues: CASSFVFTGELFF.

The V gene is TRBV30, the J gene TRBJ1-1; no definite D call. CDR1 GTSNPN and CDR2 SVGIG come from the germline V gene (reference sequence). The CDR3 is 13 amino acids. CDR3 sequence: CACPGISNTEAFF. The CDR3 nucleotides read TGTGCTTGCCCCGGGATATCGAACACTGAAGCTTTCTTT. The full variable domain, completed using reference TRBV30 and TRBJ1-1, is SQTIHQWPATLVQPVGSPLSLECTVEGTSNPNLYWYRQAAGRGLQLLFYSVGIGQISSEVPQNLSASRPQDRQFILSSKKLLLSDSGFYLCACPGISNTEAFFGQGTRLTVV.

The chain carries TRBV28 and TRBJ2-1; perhaps TRBD1 as D (6 bases). V gave up 5 bases and J gave up 8 bases, with 13 bases separating them. This CDR3 spans 13 amino acids. Germline V gives CDR1 MDHEN, CDR2 SYDVKM. The CDR3 DNA is TGTGCCAGCAGTGTAGCGTCAGGGGATGAGCAGTTCTTC. Protein sequence: CASSVASGDEQFF.

The chain couples TRBV4-1 to TRBJ1-2; 7 positions agree with TRBD1. Germline CDR1 MGHRA, CDR2 YSYEKL. The V and J ends lost 2 bases and 2 bases, in that order; junction bases with no gene match: 5. The CDR3 extends over 15 amino acids. The CDR3 spells CASSQTQTGNYGYTF. As DNA, the CDR3 is TGCGCCAGCAGCCAAACCCAGACAGGGAACTATGGCTACACCTTC.

The rearrangement uses TRBV28 and TRBJ2-1; perhaps TRBD2 as D (6 bases). V lost 2 bases to trimming and J lost 9 bases, with 14 bases between them. This CDR3 is 14 amino acids long. Germline V gene sequence: CDR1 MDHEN, CDR2 SYDVKM. CDR3 protein: CASSLGGVGGEQFF. In DNA, the CDR3 is TGTGCCAGCAGTTTAGGAGGGGTTGGTGGTGAGCAGTTCTTC.

This sequence joins TRBV10-1 and TRBJ1-1, with TRBD1 matching 7 bases. Losses at the gene ends were 1 base for V and 8 bases for J; bases not matched to a gene: 4. This CDR3 contains 13 residues. Germline-derived CDR1 and CDR2 are WNHNN and SYGVQD (reference sequence). DNA for the CDR3: TGCGCCAGCAGTGAGTACAGGGGATCCGAAGCTTTCTTT. Its translation: CASSEYRGSEAFF.

Turning to this clone: Compared with germline, one end of the junction differs, possibly owing to a read error. The genes are TRBV7-7 and TRBJ1-3; a possible D gene is TRBD1 (5 bases). Germline V gene lookup returns CDR1 SSHAT and CDR2 FNYEAQ (reference sequence). The CDR3 is 14 amino acids. In nucleotides, the CDR3 is TGTGCTAGCAGCTTAGGGACCTCTGGAAACACCATATATTTT. Translating gives CASSLGTSGNTIYF.

The count of this clone is one. This rearrangement joins TRBV4-1 to TRBJ2-2; 10 bases agree with TRBD2. The CDR3 has 15 amino acids. J lost 7 bases, V lost 5 bases, and 7 bases had no gene match. The germline CDR1 and CDR2 sequences are MGHRA and YSYEKL. CDR3 loop: CASSIAGGMGGELFF. As DNA, the CDR3 is TGCGCCAGCAGCATAGCGGGGGGAATGGGCGGGGAGCTGTTTTTT.

This chain links TRBV11-2 with TRBJ1-1, with a weak D call TRBD1 (5 bases). V dropped 5 bases and J dropped 8 bases, with 9 bases sitting between them. In germline, CDR1 is SGHAT, CDR2 FQNNGV. The CDR3 is 11 residues long. This CDR3 is CASSLQGEAFF. DNA for the CDR3: TGTGCCAGCAGCCTCCAGGGAGAAGCTTTCTTT.

The rearrangement uses TRBV7-9 and TRBJ2-3; 8 nucleotides line up with TRBD2. In germline, CDR1 is SEHNR, CDR2 FQNEAQ (reference sequence). The CDR3 sequence is 14 residues long. Trimming cost V 3 bases and J 2 bases; bases outside gene matches: 1. CDR3 bases: TGTGCCAGCAGCTTCGGGGGGGTCACAGATACGCAGTATTTT. This codes for CASSFGGVTDTQYF.

The chain uses TRBV5-1 and TRBJ2-1; weak D call: TRBD2 (5 bases). This CDR3 spans 11 amino acids. CDR1 and CDR2 from the germline V gene are SGHRS and YFSETQ. V was clipped by 2 bases and J by 10 bases, with 7 bases between them. CDR3 residues: CASSLREEQFF. CDR3 in DNA: TGCGCCAGCAGCTTAAGGGAGGAGCAGTTCTTC.

The chain employs TRBV5-4 and TRBJ2-1; D may be TRBD2 (5 bases). The CDR3 consists of 14 residues. Germline CDR1 reads SGHNT; CDR2 reads YYREEE (reference sequence). Trimming stripped 0 bases from V and 10 bases from J, with 14 bases between. The CDR3: CASSLVGGSGEQFF. The DNA of the CDR3 is TGTGCCAGCAGCTTGGTGGGCGGGTCGGGGGAGCAGTTCTTC.

This rearrangement joins TRBV5-1 to TRBJ1-1; possibly TRBD1 for D (6 bases). V was trimmed by 3 bases and J by 6 bases, leaving 9 bases between them. Per germline, CDR1 SGHRS and CDR2 YFSETQ. This CDR3 spans 12 amino acids. CDR3 coding DNA: TGCGCCAGCAGCTCACAGGGCGCTGAAGCTTTCTTT. This sequence encodes CASSSQGAEAFF.

The V gene is TRBV4-2, the J gene TRBJ2-7; no reliable D call. Germline V gene data show CDR1 as LGHNA and CDR2 as YNFKEQ. Trimming shortened V by 0 bases and J by 4 bases, and 13 bases separated the two germline ends. This CDR3 spans 15 amino acids. The CDR3 protein is CASSQDYSLSYEQYF. CDR3 DNA sequence: TGTGCCAGCAGCCAAGACTACAGCCTCTCGTACGAGCAGTACTTC.

This clone has only a few counts. The V call is TRBV28, the J call TRBJ1-6; D not resolved. The V gene's germline CDR1 is MDHEN and CDR2 SYDVKM. There are 12 residues in the CDR3. Between the trimmed V and J ends, which lost 4 bases and 10 bases, there was a span of 8 bases. CDR3 nucleotides: TGTGCCAGCAGTTCTAGAGGGTCACCCCTCCACTTT. As protein: CASSSRGSPLHF.

This rearrangement joins TRBV2 to TRBJ1-6; no reliable D call. This CDR3 is built from 13 residues. The ends were cut back, 6 bases at V and 7 bases at J, with 10 bases in the middle. Germline V CDR1 and CDR2: SNHLY, FYNNEI. Here the CDR3 reads CASRQPENSPLHF. In DNA, the CDR3 is TGTGCCAGCAGGCAGCCAGAGAATTCACCCCTCCACTTT.

The rearrangement uses TRBV2 and TRBJ1-2; D remains unclear. The V gene lost 8 bases and the J gene lost 5 bases, with 21 bases spanning the gap. The germline CDR1 and CDR2 sequences are SNHLY and FYNNEI. The CDR3 extends over 15 amino acids. CDR3 loop: CASVKSSGPGYGYTF. CDR3 sequence (DNA): TGTGCCAGCGTAAAAAGCTCGGGTCCCGGGTATGGCTACACCTTC.

The rearrangement joins TRBV6-1 to TRBJ1-2; D gene ambiguous. The CDR3 runs to 12 residues. Germline V lookup: CDR1 MNHNS, CDR2 SASEGT. V was cut by 5 bases and J by 8 bases, with 12 bases left in between. The DNA for the CDR3 is TGTGCCAGCAGTCAGGTAGCTGGCGGCTACACCTTC. Encoded protein: CASSQVAGGYTF.